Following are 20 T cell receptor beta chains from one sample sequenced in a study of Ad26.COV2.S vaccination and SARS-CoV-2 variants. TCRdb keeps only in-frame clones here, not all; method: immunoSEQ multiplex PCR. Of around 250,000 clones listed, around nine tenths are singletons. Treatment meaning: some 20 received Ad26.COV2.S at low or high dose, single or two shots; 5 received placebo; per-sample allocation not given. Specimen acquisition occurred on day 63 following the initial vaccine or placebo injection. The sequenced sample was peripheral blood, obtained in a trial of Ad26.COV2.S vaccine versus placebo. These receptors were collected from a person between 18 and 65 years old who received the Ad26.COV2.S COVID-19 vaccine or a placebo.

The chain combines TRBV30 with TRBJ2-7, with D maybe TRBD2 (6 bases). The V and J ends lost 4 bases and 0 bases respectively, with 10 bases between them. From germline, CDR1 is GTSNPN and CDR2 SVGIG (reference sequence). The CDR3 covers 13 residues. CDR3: CAWTTGASYEQYF. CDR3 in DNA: TGTGCCTGGACCACGGGAGCCTCCTACGAGCAGTACTTC. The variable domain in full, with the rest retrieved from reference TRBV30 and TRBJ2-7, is SQTIHQWPATLVQPVGSPLSLECTVEGTSNPNLYWYRQAAGRGLQLLFYSVGIGQISSEVPQNLSASRPQDRQFILSSKKLLLSDSGFYLCAWTTGASYEQYFGPGTRLTVT.

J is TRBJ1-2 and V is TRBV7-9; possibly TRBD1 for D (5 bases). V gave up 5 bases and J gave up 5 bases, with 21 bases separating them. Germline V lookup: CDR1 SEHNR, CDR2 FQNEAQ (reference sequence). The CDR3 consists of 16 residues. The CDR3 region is CASSLLSTGVGYGYTF. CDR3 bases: TGTGCCAGCAGCCTCTTAAGTACGGGGGTAGGGTATGGCTACACCTTC. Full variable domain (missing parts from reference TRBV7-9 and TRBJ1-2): DTGVSQNPRHKITKRGQNVTFRCDPISEHNRLYWYRQTLGQGPEFLTYFQNEAQLEKSRLLSDRFSAERPKGSFSTLEIQRTEQGDSAMYLCASSLLSTGVGYGYTFGSGTRLTVV.

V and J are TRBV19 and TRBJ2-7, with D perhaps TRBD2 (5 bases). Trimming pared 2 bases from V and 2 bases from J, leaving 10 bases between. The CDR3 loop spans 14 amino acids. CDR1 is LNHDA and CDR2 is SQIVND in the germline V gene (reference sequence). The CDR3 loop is CASSIKHGTYEQYV. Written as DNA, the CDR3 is TGTGCCAGTAGTATAAAACACGGGACCTACGAGCAGTACGTC.

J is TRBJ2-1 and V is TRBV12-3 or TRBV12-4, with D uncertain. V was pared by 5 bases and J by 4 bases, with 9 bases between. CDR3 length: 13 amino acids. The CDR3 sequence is CASSPRQYNEQFF. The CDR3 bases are TGTGCCAGCAGTCCACGCCAATACAATGAGCAGTTCTTC.

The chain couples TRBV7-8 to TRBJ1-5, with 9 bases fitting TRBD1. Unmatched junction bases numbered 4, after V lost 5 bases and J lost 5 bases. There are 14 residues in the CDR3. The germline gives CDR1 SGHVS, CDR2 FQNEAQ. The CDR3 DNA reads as TGTGCCAGCAGCCCTACAGGGGGCTATCAGCCCCAGCATTTT. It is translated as CASSPTGGYQPQHF. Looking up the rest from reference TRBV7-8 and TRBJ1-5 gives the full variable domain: GAGVSQSPRYKVAKRGQDVALRCDPISGHVSLFWYQQALGQGPEFLTYFQNEAQLDKSGLPSDRFFAERPEGSVSTLKIQRTQQEDSAVYLCASSPTGGYQPQHFGDGTRLSIL.

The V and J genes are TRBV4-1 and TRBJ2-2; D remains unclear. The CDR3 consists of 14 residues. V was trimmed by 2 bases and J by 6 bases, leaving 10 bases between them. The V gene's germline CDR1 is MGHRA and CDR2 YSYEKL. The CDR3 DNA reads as TGCGCCAGCAGCCAATCTGGTAACCCCGGGGAGCTGTTTTTT. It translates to CASSQSGNPGELFF.

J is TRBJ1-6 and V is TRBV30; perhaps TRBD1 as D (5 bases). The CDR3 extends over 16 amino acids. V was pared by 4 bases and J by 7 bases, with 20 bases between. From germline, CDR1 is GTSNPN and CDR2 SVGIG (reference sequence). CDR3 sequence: CAWTTLQVYRNSPLHF. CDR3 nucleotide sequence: TGTGCCTGGACCACATTACAGGTTTATCGGAATTCACCCCTCCACTTT.

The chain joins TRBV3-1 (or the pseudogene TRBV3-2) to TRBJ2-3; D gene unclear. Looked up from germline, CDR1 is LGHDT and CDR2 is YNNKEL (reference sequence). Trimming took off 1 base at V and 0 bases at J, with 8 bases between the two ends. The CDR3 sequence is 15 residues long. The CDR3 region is CASSQGAGSTDTQYF. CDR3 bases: TGTGCCAGCAGCCAAGGGGCAGGTAGCACAGATACGCAGTATTTT.

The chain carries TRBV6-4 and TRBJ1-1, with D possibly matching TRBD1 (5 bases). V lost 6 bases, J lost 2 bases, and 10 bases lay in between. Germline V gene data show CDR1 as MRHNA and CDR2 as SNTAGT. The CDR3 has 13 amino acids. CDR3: CASRPDTNTEAFF. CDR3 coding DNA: TGTGCCAGCAGACCGGACACTAACACTGAAGCTTTCTTT.

The CDR3 here is CASSSLWTGSTDTQYF. The CDR3, as DNA: TGTGCCAGCAGCTCACTCTGGACAGGTAGCACAGATACGCAGTATTTT. The gene calls are TRBV7-9 and TRBJ2-3; 7 nucleotides line up with TRBD1. The junction had 7 bases not matched to a gene; V was cut back by 4 bases and J by 0 bases. Germline V gene lookup returns CDR1 SEHNR and CDR2 FQNEAQ (reference sequence). This CDR3 has 16 residues.

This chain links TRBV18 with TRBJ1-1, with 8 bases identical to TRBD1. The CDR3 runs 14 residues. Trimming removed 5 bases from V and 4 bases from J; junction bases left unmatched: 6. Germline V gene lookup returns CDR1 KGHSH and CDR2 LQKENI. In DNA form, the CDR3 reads TGTGCCAGCTCATTGGACAGGGCGGGCACTGAAGCTTTCTTT. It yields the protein CASSLDRAGTEAFF.

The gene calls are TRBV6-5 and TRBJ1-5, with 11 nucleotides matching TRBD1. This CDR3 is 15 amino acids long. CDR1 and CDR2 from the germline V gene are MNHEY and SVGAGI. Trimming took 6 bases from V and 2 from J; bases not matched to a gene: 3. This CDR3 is CASSRTGGGNQPQHF. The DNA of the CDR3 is TGTGCCAGCAGCCGGACAGGGGGCGGCAATCAGCCCCAGCATTTT.

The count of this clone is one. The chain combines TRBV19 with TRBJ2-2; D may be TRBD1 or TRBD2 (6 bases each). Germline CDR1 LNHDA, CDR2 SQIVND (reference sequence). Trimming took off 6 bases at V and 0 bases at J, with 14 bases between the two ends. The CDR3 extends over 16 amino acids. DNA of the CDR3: TGTGCCAGTAGGCGGGACAAAATATCGAACACCGGGGAGCTGTTTTTT. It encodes CASRRDKISNTGELFF.

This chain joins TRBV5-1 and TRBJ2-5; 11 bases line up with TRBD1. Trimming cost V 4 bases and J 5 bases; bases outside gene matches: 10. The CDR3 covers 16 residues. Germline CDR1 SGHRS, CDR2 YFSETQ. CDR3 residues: CASSGTGTGGRETQYF. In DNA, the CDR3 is TGCGCCAGCAGCGGAACCGGGACAGGGGGTCGCGAGACCCAGTACTTC.

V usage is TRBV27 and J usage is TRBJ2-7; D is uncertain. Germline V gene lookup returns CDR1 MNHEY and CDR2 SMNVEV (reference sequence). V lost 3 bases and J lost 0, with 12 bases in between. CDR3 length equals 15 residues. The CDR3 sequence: CASSFSGGTSYEQYV. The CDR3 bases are TGTGCCAGCAGTTTCTCGGGCGGAACCTCCTACGAGCAGTACGTC.

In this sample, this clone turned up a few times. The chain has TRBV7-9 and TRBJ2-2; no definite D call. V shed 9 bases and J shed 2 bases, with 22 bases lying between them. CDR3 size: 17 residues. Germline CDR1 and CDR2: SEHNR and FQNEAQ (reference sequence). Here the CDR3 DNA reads TGTGCCAGAGGAGTCGGTTTCACGTCCCTAAACACCGGGGAGCTGTTTTTT. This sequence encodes CARGVGFTSLNTGELFF.

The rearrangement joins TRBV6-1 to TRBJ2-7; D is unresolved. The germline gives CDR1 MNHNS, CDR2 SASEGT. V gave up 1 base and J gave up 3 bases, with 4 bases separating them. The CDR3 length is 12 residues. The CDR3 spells CASSEGSYEQYF. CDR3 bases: TGTGCCAGCAGTGAAGGCAGCTACGAGCAGTACTTC.

In DNA, the CDR3 is TGTGCCAGCAGCTTAGCGGCTAGCCATGGAGATACGCAGTATTTT. It is translated as CASSLAASHGDTQYF. The chain carries TRBV7-9 and TRBJ2-3; a weak D match, TRBD2 (5 bases). The V end was cut by 0 bases, the J end by 5 bases, with 12 bases between. This CDR3 spans 15 amino acids. Germline V gives CDR1 SEHNR, CDR2 FQNEAQ (reference sequence).

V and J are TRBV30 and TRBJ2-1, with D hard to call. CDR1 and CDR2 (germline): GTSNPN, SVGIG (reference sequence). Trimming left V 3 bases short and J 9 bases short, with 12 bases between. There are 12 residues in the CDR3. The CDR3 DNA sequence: TGTGCCTGGAGCAACCTTAGAAGTGAGCAGTTCTTC. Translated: CAWSNLRSEQFF.

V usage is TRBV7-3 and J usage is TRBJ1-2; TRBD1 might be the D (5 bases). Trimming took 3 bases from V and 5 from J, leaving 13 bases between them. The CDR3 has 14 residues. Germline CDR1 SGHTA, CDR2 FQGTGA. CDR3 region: CASSFEGAGYGYTF. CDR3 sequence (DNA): TGTGCCAGCAGCTTCGAAGGGGCGGGTTATGGCTACACCTTC.